The next 6 T cell receptor beta chains were all read from a single sample in a study of identical twins. MiXCR was run by TCRdb on the 5' RACE reads, yielding one entry per CDR3 protein. The data hold around 240,000 distinct CDR3 sequences, with under 12% observed a single time. The sequenced sample was memory T cells sorted from blood. The receptors here all came from a man aged 45-60 years in good health.

This clonotype has more than one count but fewer than ten. This chain connects TRBV7-2 to TRBJ2-2; no firm D call. V lost 0 bases to trimming and J lost 5 bases, with 10 bases between them. This CDR3 region has 15 residues. CDR1 and CDR2 from the germline V gene are SGHTA and FQGNSA. CDR3 DNA sequence: TGTGCCAGCAGCTTAGCGGGTACTCGTACCGGGGAGCTGTTTTTT. This encodes CASSLAGTRTGELFF. The full variable domain, rest sourced from reference TRBV7-2 and TRBJ2-2, is GAGVSQSPSNKVTEKGKDVELRCDPISGHTALYWYRQSLGQGLEFLIYFQGNSAPDKSGLPSDRFSAERTGGSVSTLTIQRTQQEDSAVYLCASSLAGTRTGELFFGEGSRLTVL.

The chain recombines TRBV9 with TRBJ2-5, with unresolved D. Between the trimmed V and J ends, which lost 0 bases and 1 base, there was a span of 7 bases. Germline CDR1 and CDR2: SGDLS and YYNGEE. The CDR3 is made up of 14 amino acids. The CDR3 here is CASSVDVSQETQYF. DNA of the CDR3: TGTGCCAGCAGCGTAGACGTTAGCCAAGAGACCCAGTACTTC.

About this clonotype itself: The germline gene is not matched at one end of the junction; a read error may be the cause. The rearrangement uses TRBV20-1 and TRBJ1-6, with TRBD1 matching 11 bases. The CDR3 spans 13 residues. Germline V gene lookup returns CDR1 DFQATT and CDR2 SNEGSKA (reference sequence). CDR3 nucleotides: TGCAGTGCTCGGGCCGATAGGACAGGGGGCCTTTCCTTT. It translates to CSARADRTGGLSF.

The chain links TRBV18 to TRBJ2-1; D may be TRBD2 (6 bases). Germline lookup yields CDR1 KGHSH and CDR2 LQKENI. The CDR3 is 16 amino acids. Trimming left V 5 bases short and J 8 bases short, with 22 bases between. The CDR3 DNA follows: TGTGCCAGCTCAAGGTTATGGAAGGTCGAGCGGGATGAGCAGTTCTTC. Translating it yields CASSRLWKVERDEQFF.

This clonotype was counted ten times or more. This chain links TRBV24-1 with TRBJ2-6; D is ambiguous. Per germline, CDR1 KGHDR and CDR2 SFDVKD. Between the trimmed V and J ends, which lost 5 bases and 0 bases, there was a span of 10 bases. The CDR3 is made up of 16 amino acids. The CDR3 loop reads CATSALSRSGANVLTF. DNA for the CDR3: TGTGCCACCAGTGCCCTAAGCCGCTCTGGGGCCAACGTCCTGACTTTC.

The chain employs TRBV20-1 and TRBJ2-7; TRBD2 matches 9 bases. Germline trimming cut 6 bases from V and 4 bases from J; bases unmatched to any gene: 7. Germline values: CDR1 DFQATT, CDR2 SNEGSKA (reference sequence). The CDR3 consists of 13 residues. Written as DNA, the CDR3 is TGCAGTGCCGACCGGACTAGCGATTACGAGCAGTACTTC. Translated: CSADRTSDYEQYF.